These T cell receptor beta chains were read from a single sample in a study of chemoradiotherapy in HPV16-positive cancers. Sequenced by immunoSEQ multiplex PCR; TCRdb stores in-frame clones only, minus some. The sample has about 2,200 clones; 67% are singletons. The input for sequencing was tumor tissue, taken from a patient who underwent chemoradiotherapy. The receptor set was obtained from a human donor with HPV-associated anogenital cancer. The CDR3 runs from the conserved cysteine through the conserved F or W. A D gene is named only where the DNA matches it firmly. Where a row states a size, it is once, few, many or the class of an expanded clone; other rows omit it.

j_call: TRBJ1-2; v_call: TRBV10-3; d_call: NA; clone_size: once; cdr3_aa: CAILRQASENGYTF; cdr3_nt: TGTGCCATCCTCAGACAGGCCTCTGAAAATGGCTACACCTTC
j_call: TRBJ2-3; v_call: TRBV2; d_call: TRBD1; clone_size: NA; cdr3_aa: CASSEKWGSTGAQYF; cdr3_nt: TGTGCCAGCAGTGAGAAATGGGGGAGCACAGGGGCGCAGTATTTT
j_call: TRBJ1-6; v_call: TRBV28; d_call: NA; clone_size: few; cdr3_aa: CASGLDGSYNSPLHF; cdr3_nt: TGTGCCAGCGGACTTGACGGCTCCTATAATTCACCCCTCCACTTT
j_call: TRBJ1-2; v_call: TRBV6-1; d_call: TRBD1; clone_size: NA; cdr3_aa: CASSELPGQGAQGYTF; cdr3_nt: TGTGCCAGCAGTGAACTACCAGGACAGGGGGCGCAGGGCTACACCTTC
j_call: TRBJ1-1; v_call: TRBV27; d_call: TRBD1; clone_size: NA; cdr3_aa: CASSFDPPGQANTEAFF; cdr3_nt: TGTGCCAGCAGTTTCGATCCCCCGGGACAGGCGAACACTGAAGCTTTCTTT
j_call: TRBJ1-1; v_call: TRBV6-5; d_call: NA; clone_size: once; cdr3_aa: CASSYSRENTEAFF; cdr3_nt: TGTGCCAGCAGTTACTCTAGGGAGAACACTGAAGCTTTCTTT
j_call: TRBJ1-2; v_call: TRBV7-2; d_call: NA; clone_size: NA; cdr3_aa: CASSLSSLVGYTF; cdr3_nt: TGTGCCAGCAGCTTATCGAGTTTGGTTGGCTACACCTTC
j_call: TRBJ2-3; v_call: TRBV14; d_call: NA; clone_size: NA; cdr3_aa: CASSHRDSTDTQYF; cdr3_nt: TGTGCCAGCAGCCATAGGGACAGCACAGATACGCAGTATTTT
j_call: TRBJ1-5; v_call: TRBV5-5; d_call: NA; clone_size: few; cdr3_aa: CASSLEQNQPQHF; cdr3_nt: TGTGCCAGCAGCTTGGAACAGAATCAGCCCCAGCATTTT
j_call: TRBJ1-2; v_call: TRBV11-2; d_call: NA; clone_size: NA; cdr3_aa: CASSHLATGINGYTF; cdr3_nt: TGTGCCAGCAGCCACCTAGCCACAGGGATCAATGGCTACACCTTC
j_call: TRBJ1-1; v_call: TRBV18; d_call: NA; clone_size: few; cdr3_aa: CASSPEGDTEAFF; cdr3_nt: TGTGCCAGCTCACCGGAAGGGGACACTGAAGCTTTCTTT
j_call: TRBJ2-5; v_call: TRBV5-1; d_call: NA; clone_size: NA; cdr3_aa: CASSPGRGAWETQYF; cdr3_nt: TGCGCCAGCAGCCCCGGTAGGGGGGCTTGGGAGACCCAGTACTTC
j_call: TRBJ2-1; v_call: TRBV20-1; d_call: NA; clone_size: NA; cdr3_aa: CSNRPDNEQFF; cdr3_nt: TGCAGTAATCGGCCCGACAATGAGCAGTTCTTC